The 26 T cell receptor beta chains presented below share a single source sample, sequenced in a study of OX40 agonist ivuxolimab in advanced cancers. Profiled with immunoSEQ multiplex PCR; TCRdb holds only in-frame clones, not every one. The table includes more than 65,000 clones, about 80% detected once. The sequencing used CD4+ or CD8+ T cells sorted from blood, collected in a trial of the OX40 agonist ivuxolimab. The receptors derive from an adult with an advanced solid tumor such as melanoma, head and neck, liver or kidney cancer.

This chain uses TRBV2 with TRBJ1-4; 8 positions agree with TRBD1. There are 14 residues in the CDR3. Germline CDR1 SNHLY, CDR2 FYNNEI. With 7 bases clipped from V and 6 bases from J, the junction kept 7 bases outside the gene matches. CDR3 protein: CASKRGQGDEKLFF. DNA for the CDR3: TGTGCCAGCAAGAGAGGACAGGGAGATGAAAAACTGTTTTTT.

CDR3 amino acids: CASQNPLTGTGTGELFF. The CDR3 bases are TGTGCCAGCCAAAACCCCCTGACAGGGACGGGCACCGGGGAGCTGTTTTTT. The chain employs TRBV27 and TRBJ2-2; the match to TRBD1 covers 7 bases. The CDR3 contains 17 residues. With V trimmed by 8 bases and J by 4 bases, 16 bases remained unmatched. Per the germline V gene, CDR1 is MNHEY and CDR2 is SMNVEV (reference sequence).

This clone was seen a handful of times. This chain joins TRBV2 and TRBJ2-7; TRBD1 matches 7 bases. Germline CDR1 is SNHLY and CDR2 is FYNNEI. The CDR3 length is 15 residues. V shed 7 bases, J shed 2 bases, and the junction held 11 bases outside the gene matches. This chain's CDR3 is CASTLNRGTAYEQYF. As DNA, the CDR3 is TGTGCCAGCACCCTCAACAGGGGTACGGCCTACGAGCAGTACTTC.

The rearrangement uses TRBV5-1 and TRBJ2-4, with TRBD2 matching 11 bases. CDR1 is SGHRS and CDR2 is YFSETQ in the germline V gene. The V segment lost 4 bases and the J segment 1 base; nucleotides outside the gene matches: 16. CDR3 size: 20 residues. The CDR3 protein is CASSPWVGTSGPMAKNIQYF. The CDR3 nucleotides read TGCGCCAGCAGCCCCTGGGTCGGGACTAGCGGTCCAATGGCCAAAAACATTCAGTACTTC.

The table lists this clone with a count of one. The V and J genes are TRBV2 and TRBJ1-4, with D hard to call. This CDR3 has 14 residues. V was shortened by 6 bases and J by 3 bases, with 11 bases between the two germline ends. The germline V gene has CDR1 SNHLY and CDR2 FYNNEI. The CDR3: CASSQGNSNEKLFF. The CDR3 bases are TGTGCCAGCAGCCAAGGGAATTCTAATGAAAAACTGTTTTTT.

V usage is TRBV5-1 and J usage is TRBJ2-1; D may be TRBD2 (5 bases). The V end lost 0 bases, the J end lost 7 bases, and 14 bases lay between the germline ends. The germline CDR1 and CDR2 sequences are SGHRS and YFSETQ. The CDR3 runs to 15 residues. The CDR3 bases are TGCGCCAGCAGCTTGGAGCGAGGGTCGGTTAATGAGCAGTTCTTC. Translated: CASSLERGSVNEQFF.

This clone was counted a few times. The chain's CDR3 is CASSTTGGGQPQHF. The CDR3 nucleotides are TGTGCCAGCAGCACTACAGGGGGAGGTCAGCCCCAGCATTTT. The V call is TRBV5-6, the J call TRBJ1-5; 8 positions agree with TRBD1. Germline CDR1 is SGHDT and CDR2 is YYEEEE. The CDR3 has 14 residues. The J segment lost 6 bases and the V segment lost 4 bases, leaving 6 bases of the junction unmatched.

The rearrangement uses TRBV5-8 and TRBJ2-3; tentatively, D is TRBD2 (6 bases). V gave up 5 bases and J gave up 0 bases, with 13 bases separating them. CDR3 length: 15 residues. Germline CDR1 and CDR2: SGHTS and YDEGEE. The CDR3 region is CASRRRGVSTDTQYF. CDR3 nucleotides: TGTGCCAGCAGACGACGCGGGGTTAGCACAGATACGCAGTATTTT.

The rearrangement uses TRBV5-4 and TRBJ1-1; D is possibly TRBD1 (5 bases). The CDR3 sequence is 14 residues long. Trimming stripped 4 bases from V and 10 bases from J, with 20 bases between. Germline CDR1 SGHNT, CDR2 YYREEE (reference sequence). The CDR3 region is CASSLQGPGSVAFF. CDR3 DNA sequence: TGTGCCAGCAGCCTGCAGGGACCAGGTAGTGTAGCTTTCTTT.

V and J are TRBV11-2 and TRBJ2-3, with TRBD2 matching over 10 bases. Unmatched junction bases numbered 7, after V lost 3 bases and J lost 1 base. The CDR3 runs 17 residues. Germline V gene lookup returns CDR1 SGHAT and CDR2 FQNNGV. The CDR3 DNA follows: TGTGCCAGCAGCTTCATGGCTAGCGGGAGTGGCACAGATACGCAGTATTTT. Its translation is CASSFMASGSGTDTQYF.

The chain is built from TRBV7-3 and TRBJ1-5, with TRBD1 as a possible D gene (5 bases). The CDR3 extends over 13 amino acids. Trimming left V 5 bases short and J 1 base short, with 6 bases between. The germline V gene encodes CDR1 SGHTA and CDR2 FQGTGA. CDR3 region: CASSRGSNQPQHF. The CDR3 DNA is TGTGCCAGCAGCCGGGGGAGCAATCAGCCCCAGCATTTT.

The V call is TRBV5-1, the J call TRBJ1-1; a possible D gene is TRBD1 (5 bases). The CDR3 sequence is 14 residues long. The germline gives CDR1 SGHRS, CDR2 YFSETQ. V was pared by 4 bases and J by 4 bases, with 14 bases between. CDR3 nucleotides: TGCGCCAGCAGCGGAGACAGCGGGTTCACTGAAGCTTTCTTT. Amino acids: CASSGDSGFTEAFF.

The rearrangement links TRBV10-3 to TRBJ2-2; tentatively, D is TRBD1 (6 bases). V was pared by 7 bases and J by 4 bases, with 13 bases between. The CDR3 loop spans 14 amino acids. The germline CDR1 and CDR2 sequences are ENHRY and SYGVKD. The CDR3 sequence is CAIKGVGSTGELFF. Here the CDR3 DNA reads TGTGCCATCAAGGGGGTGGGGTCCACCGGGGAGCTGTTTTTT.

This clone showed up just a few times. V usage is TRBV2 and J usage is TRBJ1-1, with D maybe TRBD1 (6 bases). CDR3 size: 16 residues. Germline loops: CDR1 SNHLY, CDR2 FYNNEI. The germline V and J ends were trimmed by 4 bases and 0 bases, with 15 bases remaining between them. The CDR3 sequence: CASSARRTDMNTEAFF. For the CDR3, the DNA is TGTGCCAGCAGTGCCCGGCGGACAGATATGAACACTGAAGCTTTCTTT.

This rearrangement joins TRBV6-1 to TRBJ2-7; D gene ambiguous. Trimming pared 2 bases from V and 3 bases from J, leaving 11 bases between. CDR1 and CDR2 (germline): MNHNS, SASEGT. The CDR3 runs to 14 residues. Here the CDR3 DNA reads TGTGCCAGCAGTGAATCTGGCCGCCGCTACGAGCAGTACTTC. This codes for CASSESGRRYEQYF.

This chain joins TRBV6-5 and TRBJ1-5; the D is unclear. This CDR3 contains 15 residues. CDR1 MNHEY and CDR2 SVGAGI come from the germline V gene. V gave up 0 bases and J gave up 7 bases, with 13 bases separating them. The CDR3 is CASSYSALGGQPQHF. The CDR3 DNA follows: TGTGCCAGCAGTTACTCGGCCTTGGGTGGGCAGCCCCAGCATTTT.

This chain uses TRBV7-8 with TRBJ1-3; D gene unclear. Trimming took off 5 bases at V and 1 base at J, with 9 bases between the two ends. Per germline, CDR1 SGHVS and CDR2 FQNEAQ. This CDR3 contains 14 residues. The CDR3 DNA is TGTGCCAGCAGCCCTCAGGTATCTGGAAACACCATATATTTT. It translates to CASSPQVSGNTIYF.

The J gene is TRBJ2-1, the V gene TRBV5-1; 7 bases are a match to TRBD1. The CDR3 covers 14 residues. Germline trimming cut 3 bases from V and 6 bases from J; bases unmatched to any gene: 6. Germline loops: CDR1 SGHRS, CDR2 YFSETQ. The DNA for the CDR3 is TGCGCCAGCAGCTACCCGACAGGGTCCAATGAGCAGTTCTTC. This gives the protein CASSYPTGSNEQFF.

This CDR3 is CSVATPWDEQYF. Here the CDR3 DNA reads TGCAGCGTAGCAACCCCTTGGGACGAGCAGTACTTC. The chain couples TRBV29-1 to TRBJ2-7, with D uncertain. This CDR3 has 12 residues. Looked up from germline, CDR1 is SQVTM and CDR2 is ANQGSEA. The V and J ends lost 6 bases and 5 bases respectively, with 14 bases between them.

The chain combines TRBV2 with TRBJ2-5; 7 nucleotides match TRBD1. Germline V gene sequence: CDR1 SNHLY, CDR2 FYNNEI. J lost 0 bases, V lost 3 bases, and 7 bases had no gene match. This CDR3 has 16 amino acids. CDR3 in DNA: TGTGCCAGCAGTGAGCCAGAGACAGGGTACCAAGAGACCCAGTACTTC. As protein: CASSEPETGYQETQYF.

This clone was counted once. The chain recombines TRBV5-1 with TRBJ2-5, with 7 bases lining up with TRBD2. There are 16 residues in the CDR3. The V gene's germline CDR1 is SGHRS and CDR2 YFSETQ. The V segment lost 5 bases and the J segment 7 bases; nucleotides outside the gene matches: 17. The CDR3 region is CASRPTSENKVATQYF. For the CDR3, the DNA is TGCGCCAGCAGGCCCACTAGCGAAAACAAGGTGGCGACCCAGTACTTC.

This chain links TRBV11-2 with TRBJ2-1, with no clear D. Looked up from germline, CDR1 is SGHAT and CDR2 is FQNNGV. The V end lost 0 bases, the J end lost 3 bases, and 9 bases lay between the germline ends. The CDR3 length is 15 residues. The CDR3 bases are TGTGCCAGCAGCTTAGAAGGCCGCAACTACAATGAGCAGTTCTTC. Translating it yields CASSLEGRNYNEQFF. Looking up the rest from reference TRBV11-2 and TRBJ2-1 gives the full variable domain: EAGVAQSPRYKIIEKRQSVAFWCNPISGHATLYWYQQILGQGPKLLIQFQNNGVVDDSQLPKDRFSAERLKGVDSTLKIQPAKLEDSAVYLCASSLEGRNYNEQFFGPGTRLTVL.

A single count supports this clone. V usage is TRBV10-3 and J usage is TRBJ2-3; TRBD2 agrees at 9 bases. V lost 3 bases and J lost 2; bases outside the gene matches: 6. The length of the CDR3 is 16 residues. In germline, CDR1 is ENHRY, CDR2 SYGVKD. The CDR3 sequence is CAISERAGGPTDTQYF. CDR3 sequence (DNA): TGTGCCATCAGTGAAAGGGCGGGGGGGCCCACAGATACGCAGTATTTT.

The chain uses TRBV30 and TRBJ1-2; 12 positions match TRBD1. The CDR3 length is 13 residues. Germline loops: CDR1 GTSNPN, CDR2 SVGIG (reference sequence). J gave up 7 bases and V 8 bases, and 8 bases lay outside the gene matches. In DNA form, the CDR3 reads TGTGCCCTGGGGGGACAGGGGGCCGGTGGCTACACCTTC. Residues: CALGGQGAGGYTF.

This clone was detected only a few times. Germline is not matched at one junction end, which may reflect a read error. The chain links TRBV5-1 to TRBJ2-7; TRBD2 matches 11 bases. The CDR3 is made up of 15 amino acids. Germline-derived CDR1 and CDR2 are SGHRS and YFSETQ. CDR3 protein: CASRLGLADGSEQYF. The CDR3 bases are TGCGCCAGCAGGTTGGGACTAGCGGATGGATCCGAGCAGTACTTC.

This chain joins TRBV11-1 and TRBJ2-6; D remains unclear. The CDR3 sequence is 16 residues long. V was pared by 6 bases and J by 0 bases, with 12 bases between. Per the germline V gene, CDR1 is SGHAT and CDR2 is FQDESV (reference sequence). Here the CDR3 reads CASSASFSSGANVLTF. The CDR3 DNA sequence: TGTGCCAGCAGTGCCTCTTTCTCCTCTGGGGCCAACGTCCTGACTTTC.